A selection of T cell receptor beta chains follows, all from one sample in a study of somatic mutations in cytotoxic T cells in rheumatoid arthritis. Using immunoSEQ multiplex PCR, the repertoire was profiled, and TCRdb retains in-frame clones only, with some absent. The sample has roughly 35,000 clones, around 80% seen once. Sequences were obtained from CD8+ T cells sorted from blood. These TCRs come from a man between 40 and 49 years old in good health. Both conserved end residues are part of each CDR3. A D gene is named only where the DNA matches it firmly. Part of the rows lack a size; the others show once, few, many or a class for expanded clones.

V,size,J,D,length,CDR3,DNA
TRBV27,NA,TRBJ2-5,TRBD1,15,CASSSGQGAEETQYF,TGTGCCAGCAGTTCGGGACAGGGGGCCGAAGAGACCCAGTACTTC
TRBV11-2,NA,TRBJ2-3,TRBD2,18,CASSLTGRLAGGLDTQYF,TGTGCCAGCAGCCTCACGGGTCGACTAGCGGGGGGTTTAGATACGCAGTATTTT
TRBV7-9,NA,TRBJ2-2,NA,16,CASSRPRGPYTGELFF,TGTGCCAGCAGCCGACCCAGGGGACCGTACACCGGGGAGCTGTTTTTT
TRBV19,NA,TRBJ2-5,NA,14,CASSIGDYQETQYF,TGTGCCAGTAGTATAGGGGACTACCAAGAGACCCAGTACTTC
TRBV11-2,NA,TRBJ1-5,TRBD1,15,CASSLADRSGQPQHF,TGTGCCAGCAGCTTAGCGGACAGGTCAGGGCAGCCCCAGCATTTT
TRBV14,NA,TRBJ2-7,TRBD2,15,CASSHPTSGVYEQYF,TGTGCCAGCAGCCATCCTACTAGCGGGGTCTACGAGCAGTACTTC
TRBV27,NA,TRBJ2-5,NA,11,CASHGGETQYF,TGTGCCAGCCACGGAGGGGAGACCCAGTACTTC
TRBV28,NA,TRBJ2-7,NA,16,CASRALSSGIIYEQYF,TGTGCCAGCAGGGCCCTTAGTTCGGGAATAATCTACGAGCAGTACTTC
TRBV9,few,TRBJ2-1,TRBD1,12,CASSVGQGQQFF,TGTGCCAGCAGCGTAGGACAGGGCCAGCAGTTCTTC
TRBV6-5,NA,TRBJ2-1,NA,11,CASSYGTYQFF,TGTGCCAGCAGTTACGGGACTTACCAGTTCTTC
TRBV27,NA,TRBJ2-1,NA,14,CASSSSGNYNEQFF,TGTGCCAGCAGTTCAAGCGGAAACTACAATGAGCAGTTCTTC
TRBV13,NA,TRBJ2-7,TRBD1,14,CASSPRQGAYEQYF,TGTGCCAGCAGCCCCCGACAGGGGGCTTACGAGCAGTACTTC
TRBV6-1,NA,TRBJ2-2,NA,16,CASSEGGDTTSGELFF,TGTGCCAGCAGTGAAGGGGGGGACACAACCTCCGGGGAGCTGTTTTTT
TRBV5-1,medium-sized,TRBJ1-1,TRBD1,12,CASSGDSREAFF,TGCGCCAGCAGCGGGGACAGCAGAGAAGCTTTCTTT
TRBV27,NA,TRBJ2-7,NA,14,CASSFGPSSYEQYF,TGTGCCAGCAGTTTCGGCCCGAGCTCCTACGAGCAGTACTTC
TRBV6-5,NA,TRBJ1-5,NA,12,CASSSGNQPQHF,TGTGCCAGCAGTTCCGGAAATCAGCCCCAGCATTTT